The 4 T cell receptor beta chains below come from one sample, sequenced in a study of CD8+CD57+ T cells in acquired aplastic anemia. Profiles of TCR beta VDJ and CDR3 were generated from a genomic DNA template. TCRdb redid the calling of the reads with MiXCR, one entry per CDR3 protein. The table has roughly 190,000 distinct CDR3 sequences, less than 70% seen once. Sequences were obtained from sorted CD4+, CD8+, or CD8+CD57+ T cells (not recorded which) from PBMCs. These receptors were obtained from a human donor in good health, serving as a control.

This clonotype was seen ten or more times. This rearrangement joins TRBV6-5 to TRBJ2-5, with D perhaps matching TRBD2 (7 bases). The V and J ends lost 0 bases and 4 bases respectively, with 9 bases between them. The CDR3 is made up of 14 amino acids. From germline, CDR1 is MNHEY and CDR2 SVGAGI. The CDR3 DNA reads TGTGCCAGCAGTTACTCCCGGGGGGCAGAGACCCAGTACTTC. Its translation is CASSYSRGAETQYF.

This clonotype was observed a handful of times. A read error may explain this, as a much larger clone is one base away. J is TRBJ1-1 and V is TRBV6-5; TRBD1 might be the D (6 bases). This CDR3 has 14 amino acids. Germline assignment: CDR1 MNHEY and CDR2 SVGAGI. CDR3 nucleotides: TGTGCCGGCAGTACAGGGTTTGGGGGCACTGAAGCTTTCTTT. This encodes CAGSTGFGGTEAFF.

This chain uses TRBV7-9 with TRBJ1-1, with D perhaps matching TRBD1 (6 bases). V lost 6 bases, J lost 1 base, and 24 bases lay in between. The CDR3 is 18 residues long. Germline assignment: CDR1 SEHNR and CDR2 FQNEAQ (reference sequence). CDR3 amino acids: CASRRRGQGVLGNTEAFF. In DNA form, the CDR3 reads TGTGCCAGCAGACGACGGGGGCAGGGAGTGTTGGGGAACACTGAAGCTTTCTTT.

The gene calls are TRBV7-3 and TRBJ2-7; 12 bases align to TRBD1. With 8 bases clipped from V and 5 bases from J, the junction kept 10 bases outside the gene matches. From germline, CDR1 is SGHTA and CDR2 FQGTGA. CDR3 length: 15 amino acids. The CDR3 DNA is TGTGCCAGCCGAGCCTCCGGGACAGGGGGCCACGAGCAGTACTTC. This gives the protein CASRASGTGGHEQYF.